The source of this TCR beta chain is a study of shared clonotypes between healthy human individuals. This clone showed up just once. As yet, its antigen is unknown. The CDR3 has 14 residues. The germline CDR1 and CDR2 sequences are LGHNA and YNFKEQ. A CD45RA-negative memory subset and a CD45RA+ naive subset were separated from the CD4+ cells. Method: immunoSEQ multiplex PCR; TCRdb's copy keeps in-frame clones and lacks some. This sample carries some 580,000 clones, roughly 97% of them seen once, and the ten largest clones take 0.057%. Regarding the study as a whole: When naive CD4 clonotypes were compared across a handful of donors, about 4.8% were shared.

Sequencing was carried out using naive CD4+ T cells sorted from blood. As to subset: CD45RA+ positively selected. This sequence originates from a woman under 40 in good health. This sequence joins TRBV4-2 and TRBJ2-5; TRBD2 aligns across 9 bases. The J call may be in error: the DNA end matches TRBJ2-7 better. The CDR3 sequence is CASSQGLAGYEQYF. In DNA, the CDR3 is TGTGCCAGCAGCCAAGGCCTAGCGGGGTACGAGCAGTACTTC.